This T cell receptor (beta chain) derives from a study of beta chain features in type 1 diabetes. Study-level points and caveats: Significant though moderate, a shortening of TCRB CDR3s appeared in all four CD4+ subsets of Type 1 diabetes patients.

The CDR3 contains 14 residues. Germline V gene sequence: CDR1 SGHTA, CDR2 FQGNSA. Trimming removed 1 base at V and 8 bases at J, with 11 bases between. About this clone: Its antigen is not known.

The study reverse transcribed the entire isolated RNA, so it sequenced expressed TCRB transcripts. This table comes from immunoSEQ multiplex PCR, and its TCRdb copy is limited to in-frame clones, with some not included. The repertoire holds about 280,000 clones, about 15% seen once, with approximately 0.015% in the top ten. J is TRBJ1-4 and V is TRBV7-2, with D possibly TRBD1 on 6 matching bases. The receptor comes from a man between 18 and 29 years old with type 1 diabetes. The specimen was naive CD4+ T cells from blood. In nucleotides, the CDR3 is TGTGCCAGCAGCTTAGTGCAGGGGAGCGAAAAACTGTTTTTT. Translated: CASSLVQGSEKLFF. The full variable domain, its missing parts supplied by reference TRBV7-2 and TRBJ1-4, is GAGVSQSPSNKVTEKGKDVELRCDPISGHTALYWYRQSLGQGLEFLIYFQGNSAPDKSGLPSDRFSAERTGGSVSTLTIQRTQQEDSAVYLCASSLVQGSEKLFFGSGTQLSVL.